Below, 30 T cell receptor beta chains from the same sample are listed, as sequenced in a study of blood T cell repertoires in COVID-19. The table came from immunoSEQ multiplex PCR; TCRdb's copy has only in-frame clones and leaves some out. This sample yields 200,000 to 250,000 clones, of which around 86% are seen a single time; under 8.5% belongs to the top ten. Material: peripheral blood. The receptors were sampled from an elderly woman with COVID-19, enrolled during active disease.

This chain joins TRBV2 and TRBJ1-2; a possible D gene is TRBD1 (6 bases). The germline CDR1 and CDR2 sequences are SNHLY and FYNNEI. Trimming took 2 bases from V and 5 from J, leaving 12 bases between them. There are 14 residues in the CDR3. CDR3 sequence (DNA): TGTGCCAGCAGTGAAAACAGGGATCTTTATGGCTACACCTTC. Its protein is CASSENRDLYGYTF.

This chain joins TRBV28 and TRBJ1-4; no firm D call. This CDR3 spans 13 amino acids. V was pared by 3 bases and J by 5 bases, with 7 bases between. Germline V CDR1 and CDR2: MDHEN, SYDVKM. The CDR3: CASSFVTNEKLFF. The DNA of the CDR3 is TGTGCCAGCAGTTTCGTTACAAATGAAAAACTGTTTTTT.

The rearrangement uses TRBV6-2 or TRBV6-3 and TRBJ1-1; no reliable D call. Germline CDR1 MNHEY, CDR2 SVGEGT. The CDR3 loop spans 13 amino acids. V was cut by 2 bases and J by 4 bases, with 8 bases left in between. In DNA form, the CDR3 reads TGTGCCAGCAGTTACAGAGGGTTCACTGAAGCTTTCTTT. It translates to CASSYRGFTEAFF.

J is TRBJ2-3 and V is TRBV5-4; possibly TRBD1 for D (6 bases). Trimming shortened V by 0 bases and J by 0 bases, and 8 bases separated the two germline ends. CDR1 SGHNT and CDR2 YYREEE come from the germline V gene (reference sequence). This CDR3 is built from 15 residues. CDR3 residues: CASSLAQGSTDTQYF. In DNA form, the CDR3 reads TGTGCCAGCAGCTTGGCACAGGGTAGCACAGATACGCAGTATTTT.

This clone was seen once. The CDR3 DNA sequence: TGTGCCAGCAGCAACGAAACTAGCGGGAGAACAGATACGCAGTATTTT. Its translation is CASSNETSGRTDTQYF. The rearrangement joins TRBV21-1 to TRBJ2-3; the table names TRBD2, a call not compared with the DNA. TRBV21-1 is noted as a pseudogene. This CDR3 has 16 residues.

V is TRBV19 and J is TRBJ1-5, with a weak D call TRBD1 (6 bases). V was pared by 6 bases and J by 3 bases, with 9 bases between. Germline V gives CDR1 LNHDA, CDR2 SQIVND (reference sequence). The CDR3 runs to 13 residues. CDR3 bases: TGTGCCAGTAGGGGGGCTGACAATCAGCCCCAGCATTTT. Translation gives CASRGADNQPQHF.

This chain links TRBV14 with TRBJ1-6, with 10 bases aligning to TRBD1. Germline loops: CDR1 SGHDN, CDR2 FVKESK. This CDR3 comprises 14 residues. V lost 4 bases, J lost 7 bases, and 1 base stayed unmatched. For the CDR3, the DNA is TGTGCCAGCAGCCGGACAGGGGGGAATTCACCCCTCCACTTT. Amino acids: CASSRTGGNSPLHF.

This chain connects TRBV6-1 to TRBJ1-4; D is possibly TRBD1 (5 bases). The V end lost 0 bases, the J end lost 8 bases, and 13 bases lay between the germline ends. The CDR3 has 15 amino acids. Germline V gene sequence: CDR1 MNHNS, CDR2 SASEGT. The DNA of the CDR3 is TGTGCCAGCAGTGAAGCGGGCCAGGGAAGAGAAAAACTGTTTTTT. Protein: CASSEAGQGREKLFF.

The rearrangement joins TRBV9 to TRBJ2-7; TRBD2 matches at 14 bases. The CDR3 extends over 15 amino acids. Germline CDR1 reads SGDLS; CDR2 reads YYNGEE. Trimming removed 4 bases from V and 5 bases from J; junction bases left unmatched: 5. CDR3 DNA sequence: TGTGCCAGCAGCCGCGGGACTAGCGGGAGCCACGAGCAGTACTTC. It encodes CASSRGTSGSHEQYF.

This clone was detected only a few times. The gene calls are TRBV7-9 and TRBJ1-5; D gene unclear. The CDR3 has 12 amino acids. The V and J ends lost 5 bases and 3 bases respectively, with 5 bases between them. Germline lookup yields CDR1 SEHNR and CDR2 FQNEAQ (reference sequence). The CDR3 DNA follows: TGTGCCAGCAGCCAGGACAATCAGCCCCAGCATTTT. Its protein product is CASSQDNQPQHF. Together with reference TRBV7-9 and TRBJ1-5, the CDR3 gives the full variable domain: DTGVSQNPRHKITKRGQNVTFRCDPISEHNRLYWYRQTLGQGPEFLTYFQNEAQLEKSRLLSDRFSAERPKGSFSTLEIQRTEQGDSAMYLCASSQDNQPQHFGDGTRLSIL.

J is TRBJ1-1 and V is TRBV19; D remains ambiguous. Germline V CDR1 and CDR2: LNHDA, SQIVND (reference sequence). V lost 3 bases and J 1 base, leaving 12 bases between the germline ends. CDR3 length: 15 residues. CDR3 in amino acids: CASSIVTRQNTEAFF. As DNA, the CDR3 is TGTGCCAGTAGTATTGTGACAAGACAGAACACTGAAGCTTTCTTT. Filled out from reference TRBV19 and TRBJ1-1, the complete variable domain reads DGGITQSPKYLFRKEGQNVTLSCEQNLNHDAMYWYRQDPGQGLRLIYYSQIVNDFQKGDIAEGYSVSREKKESFPLTVTSAQKNPTAFYLCASSIVTRQNTEAFFGQGTRLTVV.

The V call is TRBV27, the J call TRBJ1-2; 8 nucleotides line up with TRBD1. The CDR3 extends over 13 amino acids. The germline gives CDR1 MNHEY, CDR2 SMNVEV (reference sequence). J gave up 4 bases and V 6 bases, and 4 bases lay outside the gene matches. CDR3 protein: CASSPDRVYGYTF. Written as DNA, the CDR3 is TGTGCCAGCAGCCCGGACAGGGTCTATGGCTACACCTTC.

The chain combines TRBV19 with TRBJ2-5; D may be TRBD1 (5 bases). V shed 5 bases and J shed 2 bases, with 9 bases lying between them. This CDR3 region has 13 residues. CDR1 LNHDA and CDR2 SQIVND come from the germline V gene (reference sequence). CDR3 region: CASSPQGQETQYF. The CDR3 DNA reads TGTGCCAGTAGTCCCCAGGGACAAGAGACCCAGTACTTC.

The rearrangement joins TRBV11-2 to TRBJ2-7; the D gene is possibly TRBD2 (6 bases). V lost 3 bases and J lost 4, with 22 bases in between. Germline CDR1 reads SGHAT; CDR2 reads FQNNGV. This CDR3 contains 17 residues. CDR3 bases: TGTGCCAGCAGCTTGCGAGAAGGGCTAGCGACATATTACGAGCAGTACTTC. Its translation: CASSLREGLATYYEQYF.

The V gene is TRBV6-6, the J gene TRBJ1-2; 7 positions match TRBD1. Germline-derived CDR1 and CDR2 are MNHNY and SVGAGI (reference sequence). Unmatched junction bases numbered 4, after V lost 0 bases and J lost 6 bases. The CDR3 extends over 14 amino acids. CDR3 bases: TGTGCCAGCAGTTACTCTAGAGGGGGCGATGGCTACACCTTC. It encodes CASSYSRGGDGYTF.

The V gene is TRBV5-1, the J gene TRBJ2-3; TRBD2 agrees at 7 bases. The CDR3 loop spans 14 amino acids. In germline, CDR1 is SGHRS, CDR2 YFSETQ. The trim removed 5 bases at V and 4 bases at J, leaving 7 bases unmatched. For the CDR3, the DNA is TGCGCCAGCAGGCGCGCGGGGGAGGCAGATACGCAGTATTTT. Translating gives CASRRAGEADTQYF.

This clone was detected a few times. Other DNA variants within this sample encode the same CDR3. This chain links TRBV6-5 with TRBJ2-1; possibly TRBD1 for D (7 bases). The CDR3 covers 11 residues. Deletions cut 6 bases from V and 8 bases from J, with 8 bases between. Per germline, CDR1 MNHEY and CDR2 SVGAGI. The CDR3 region has the DNA TGTGCCAGCAGCAGGGGGGATGAGCAGTTCTTC. Its translation: CASSRGDEQFF.

The sample holds a few counts of this clone. The chain carries TRBV28 and TRBJ1-1; D not resolved. V was pared by 6 bases and J by 0 bases, with 5 bases between. Germline V gives CDR1 MDHEN, CDR2 SYDVKM. CDR3 length: 12 amino acids. CDR3 residues: CASSRLNTEAFF. In DNA, the CDR3 is TGTGCCAGCAGCCGTTTGAACACTGAAGCTTTCTTT.

The rearrangement joins TRBV6-5 to TRBJ2-1; D is undetermined. Germline V lookup: CDR1 MNHEY, CDR2 SVGAGI. Trimming took off 6 bases at V and 2 bases at J, with 8 bases between the two ends. The CDR3 consists of 13 residues. CDR3 sequence (DNA): TGTGCCAGCAGATTCTCCGCCTACAATGAGCAGTTCTTC. This sequence encodes CASRFSAYNEQFF.

V gene TRBV28 combines with J gene TRBJ1-1; D gene ambiguous. V dropped 3 bases and J dropped 4 bases, with 15 bases sitting between them. The V gene's germline CDR1 is MDHEN and CDR2 SYDVKM. CDR3 length equals 15 residues. The CDR3 protein is CASSFPSQGSTEAFF. For the CDR3, the DNA is TGTGCCAGCAGTTTCCCCAGCCAAGGGAGCACTGAAGCTTTCTTT.

This clone has only one observation. V and J are TRBV4-1 and TRBJ2-7, with D possibly matching TRBD2 (5 bases). Germline loops: CDR1 MGHRA, CDR2 YSYEKL. The V and J ends lost 4 bases and 2 bases respectively, with 15 bases between them. The CDR3 loop spans 15 amino acids. DNA of the CDR3: TGCGCCAGCAGCCTCCGGGGTTCAGGTCCCTACGAGCAGTACTTC. As protein: CASSLRGSGPYEQYF.

The chain combines TRBV30 with TRBJ2-7; perhaps TRBD1 as D (6 bases). CDR3 size: 13 residues. Deletions cut 1 base from V and 4 bases from J, with 11 bases between. Germline loops: CDR1 GTSNPN, CDR2 SVGIG (reference sequence). The CDR3 DNA sequence: TGTGCCTGGAGTGCACAGGGTGGGTACGAGCAGTACTTC. Translating it yields CAWSAQGGYEQYF.

The CDR3 here is CATSDPGLAGGTDTQYF. The CDR3 DNA reads as TGTGCCACCAGTGATCCAGGACTAGCGGGAGGTACAGATACGCAGTATTTT. The gene calls are TRBV24-1 and TRBJ2-3; 14 bases map to TRBD2. Germline CDR1 is KGHDR and CDR2 is SFDVKD. The CDR3 loop spans 17 amino acids. After removal of 3 bases from V and 3 bases from J, the junction contained 4 bases not matched to a gene.

V and J are TRBV24-1 and TRBJ1-2; D gene ambiguous. The length of the CDR3 is 14 residues. V was clipped by 5 bases and J by 7 bases, with 16 bases between them. The germline V gene has CDR1 KGHDR and CDR2 SFDVKD. The CDR3 DNA is TGTGCCACCAGTGGCTCCGGTAGCGATTTTGGCTACACCTTC. Amino acids: CATSGSGSDFGYTF.

The chain links TRBV5-5 to TRBJ1-2, with TRBD1 identical over 8 bases. The CDR3 spans 13 residues. CDR1 is SGHKS and CDR2 is YYEKEE in the germline V gene (reference sequence). The V segment lost 7 bases and the J segment 3 bases; nucleotides outside the gene matches: 5. The CDR3, as DNA: TGTGCCAGCTCCCCGACAGGGGACTATGGCTACACCTTC. This encodes CASSPTGDYGYTF.

This clone was detected a few times. This chain joins TRBV7-2 and TRBJ2-1; D unclear. Per the germline V gene, CDR1 is SGHTA and CDR2 is FQGNSA. The germline V and J ends were trimmed by 3 bases and 5 bases, with 14 bases remaining between them. The length of the CDR3 is 15 residues. The CDR3 spells CASSFLVDWNNEQFF. The CDR3 DNA reads TGTGCCAGCAGCTTCCTCGTCGACTGGAACAATGAGCAGTTCTTC.

The chain has TRBV19 and TRBJ2-5; D is unresolved. V lost 8 bases, J lost 1 base, and 11 bases lay in between. CDR1 is LNHDA and CDR2 is SQIVND in the germline V gene (reference sequence). There are 13 residues in the CDR3. CDR3 nucleotides: TGTGCCAGTTCCCTACGTCTCCAAGAGACCCAGTACTTC. Amino acids: CASSLRLQETQYF.

The rearrangement uses TRBV28 and TRBJ1-1; D might be TRBD1 (5 bases). There are 12 residues in the CDR3. Looked up from germline, CDR1 is MDHEN and CDR2 is SYDVKM. Trimming stripped 7 bases from V and 8 bases from J, with 14 bases between. The CDR3 nucleotides are TGTGCCAGCATTGCCCTGTCAGGGGAAGCTTTCTTT. Its translation: CASIALSGEAFF.

This chain connects TRBV6-5 to TRBJ1-2; no clear D gene. Trimming pared 5 bases from V and 7 bases from J, leaving 14 bases between. CDR1 is MNHEY, CDR2 SVGAGI, per germline. CDR3 length: 13 residues. CDR3 residues: CASSPLSYSGYTF. The DNA for the CDR3 is TGTGCCAGCAGTCCCCTTTCCTATTCTGGCTACACCTTC.

The chain recombines TRBV7-9 with TRBJ2-5; 9 bases fit TRBD2. The J segment lost 4 bases and the V segment lost 3 bases, leaving 0 bases of the junction unmatched. Germline V gene data show CDR1 as SEHNR and CDR2 as FQNEAQ (reference sequence). There are 13 residues in the CDR3. For the CDR3, the DNA is TGTGCCAGCAGCTTGACTAGCGGAGAGACCCAGTACTTC. Protein product: CASSLTSGETQYF.